Listed below are T cell receptor beta chains from one sample, sequenced in a study of CD8+CD57+ T cells in acquired aplastic anemia. Each CDR3 protein gets one entry after TCRdb re-called the reads with MiXCR. Among 180,000 or so distinct CDR3 sequences listed, around 50% were seen once. The sequenced sample consisted of sorted CD4+, CD8+, or CD8+CD57+ T cells (not recorded which) from PBMCs. All receptors derive from a human donor with aplastic anemia. The CDR3 runs from the conserved cysteine through the conserved F or W. D genes are given only for firm matches. Some rows mark clone size as missing; the rest say once, few, many or name a class of expanded clone.

d_call j_call v_call clone_size cdr3_nt cdr3_aa
. TRBJ2-5 TRBV2 many TGTGCCAGCATGAGCGTGGAGACCCAGTACTTC CASMSVETQYF
. TRBJ1-2 TRBV28 many TGTGCCAGCAGTTCCCCTAACTATGGCTACACCTTC CASSSPNYGYTF
TRBD1 TRBJ1-2 TRBV29-1 . TGCAGCGTTGCGGGTTCTCGAGGGGGCGAGAATGGCTACACCTTC CSVAGSRGGENGYTF
. TRBJ1-2 TRBV5-6 many TGTGCCAGCAGCTTGGGGGTAGGGAAGGACACCTTC CASSLGVGKDTF
. TRBJ2-1 TRBV19 . TGTGCCAGTAGCGGGAAGATCGGGGGCAATGAGCAATTCTTC CASSGKIGGNEQFF
. TRBJ2-5 TRBV5-6 many TGTGCCAGCAGCTCCTTCGGTGGGATCCAGTACTTC CASSSFGGIQYF
. TRBJ1-4 TRBV20-1 many TGCAGTGCTTTCCAGGGGTTTGCAACTAATGAAAAACTGTTTTTT CSAFQGFATNEKLFF
. TRBJ1-2 TRBV10-2 . TGCGCCAGCGGGGGGGGGTCATATGGCTACACCTTC CASGGGSYGYTF
. TRBJ2-7 TRBV25-1 . TGTGCCAGCAGTAAGGGCGGGCGCCGCACCTACGAGCAGTACTTC CASSKGGRRTYEQYF
TRBD2 TRBJ2-3 TRBV19 many TGTGCCAGTTCGGGAGGATGGGACACAGATACGCAGTATTTT CASSGGWDTDTQYF
. TRBJ2-1 TRBV7-8 . TGTGCCAGCAGTCGTGAGTTGGGGGGCCCCAATGAGCAGTTCTTC CASSRELGGPNEQFF
. TRBJ2-6 TRBV20-1 many TGCAGTGCTAGAGATAGTCGGGTGGCTGGGGCCAACGTCCTGACTTTC CSARDSRVAGANVLTF
TRBD1 TRBJ2-7 TRBV10-3 . TGTGCCATCAGTGGGGGCAGGGGGTCCAGTGCCTACGAGCAGTACTTC CAISGGRGSSAYEQYF
. TRBJ1-6 TRBV15 . TGTGCCACCAGCAGACGACCGACAGTAGGACAAATGGGGAATTCACCCCTCCACTTT CATSRRPTVGQMGNSPLHF
. TRBJ2-1 TRBV5-1 many TGCGCCAGCAGCTTGTCGAACCCCGCGAATGAGCAGTTCTTC CASSLSNPANEQFF
. TRBJ1-1 TRBV5-1 many TGCGCCAGCAGCGCCGATACAGGGATCGGGAACACTGAAGCTTTCTTT CASSADTGIGNTEAFF
TRBD2 TRBJ2-3 TRBV10-3 . TGTGCCACAAGCGGGGGGGCGGATACGCAGTATTTT CATSGGADTQYF
. TRBJ2-7 TRBV10-3 . TGTGCCATCGGCAGGGTAGAGCACGAGCAGTACTTC CAIGRVEHEQYF
. TRBJ1-5 TRBV19 many TGTGCCAGTAGTATAAGGCTTCAGTACAATCAGCCCCAGCATTTT CASSIRLQYNQPQHF
. TRBJ2-5 TRBV19 many TGTGCCAGAAACGTGACGGGCAGGGACGCCAAAGAGACCCAGTACTTC CARNVTGRDAKETQYF
. TRBJ1-6 TRBV12-3/TRBV12-4 . TGTGCCAGCAGTTCCAGCTCCTATGATTCACCCCTCCACTTT CASSSSSYDSPLHF
. TRBJ1-3 TRBV5-4 many TGTGCCAGCAGTGTTGACGGCTACTCTGGAAACACCATATATTTT CASSVDGYSGNTIYF
. TRBJ1-1 TRBV20-1 many TGCAGTGCTAGAGAACCCGCGGGACCCACAACGGCTTTCTTT CSAREPAGPTTAFF
. TRBJ2-5 TRBV28 few TGTGCCAGCAGTTTCCAATTCCAAGAGACCCAGTACTTC CASSFQFQETQYF
. TRBJ1-5 TRBV2 . TGTGCCAGCATTGGACAGCTCAATCAGCCCCAGCATTTT CASIGQLNQPQHF
. TRBJ2-2 TRBV7-2 many TGTGCCAGCAGCTTAGAGAGGGGCGCGAACGGGGAGCTGTTTTTT CASSLERGANGELFF
TRBD1 TRBJ1-1 TRBV2 . TGTGCCAGCAAGGGGACAGGGGGCACTGAAGCTTTCTTT CASKGTGGTEAFF
TRBD2 TRBJ2-3 TRBV7-1 few TGTGCCAGCAGCTCAGGACTAGCGGGGGGTCCTAGCACAGATACGCAGTATTTT CASSSGLAGGPSTDTQYF
. TRBJ2-1 TRBV5-5 . TGTGCCAGCAGCTCTCCGGGTCTAGATGAGCAGTTCTTC CASSSPGLDEQFF
. TRBJ1-1 TRBV10-3 many TGTGCCATCAGTGAGTCAAGGACGGCTGAAGCTTTCTTT CAISESRTAEAFF
. TRBJ2-5 TRBV10-3 . TGTGCCATCAGTGAGGACCCCGGGCTCCAAGAGACCCAGTACTTC CAISEDPGLQETQYF
. TRBJ2-5 TRBV7-9 . TGTGCCAGCAGCTTAGCCGCGGGTCCCCAAGAGACCCAGTACTTC CASSLAAGPQETQYF
. TRBJ1-6 TRBV5-1 many TGCGCCAGCAGCTTGGGGGGACGGGATAATTCACCCCTCCACTTT CASSLGGRDNSPLHF
. TRBJ2-2 TRBV15 few TGTGCCACCACCGGCCATAACACCGGGGAGCTGTTTTTT CATTGHNTGELFF
. TRBJ1-6 TRBV2 . TGTGCCAGCTCCCTAGATTCGCTTAATTCACCCCTCCACTTT CASSLDSLNSPLHF
TRBD2 TRBJ2-1 TRBV5-1 many TGCGCCAGCAGCTCTAGCGGGGGAAGTGGAAATGAGCAGTTCTTC CASSSSGGSGNEQFF
. TRBJ2-7 TRBV7-8 . TGTGCCAGCAGCTTAGTTTTAACGGGGGCCAAGGTCGAGCAGTACTTC CASSLVLTGAKVEQYF
. TRBJ2-7 TRBV2 . TGTGCCAGCACCGGAAGCTCCGAGCAGTACTTC CASTGSSEQYF
. TRBJ2-2 TRBV11-2 many TGTGCCAGCAGCTTAGGAACTAGTTTCACCGGGGAGCTGTTTTTT CASSLGTSFTGELFF
. TRBJ1-3 TRBV3-1 . TGTGCCAGCAGCCAAGAGAGCCAATCCACCATATATTTT CASSQESQSTIYF
. TRBJ2-1 TRBV7-9 . TGTGCCAGCAGCTTTTGGACCAATGAGCAGTTCTTC CASSFWTNEQFF
TRBD1 TRBJ1-2 TRBV15 many TGTGCCACCAGCTCATTGACGACAGGGGGCAATGGCTACACCTTC CATSSLTTGGNGYTF
. TRBJ1-1 TRBV25-1 . TGTGCCAGCAGTGAATATTCGGCGGTTAAGGGTGAAGCTTTCTTT CASSEYSAVKGEAFF
. TRBJ2-3 TRBV20-1 . TGCAGTGCTAGAGATGGGGGAATGGGCACAGATACGCAGTATTTT CSARDGGMGTDTQYF
TRBD1 TRBJ2-7 TRBV20-1 . TGCAGTGCTAGATCGGGACAGGGGGTCTACGAGCAGTACTTC CSARSGQGVYEQYF
TRBD1 TRBJ1-4 TRBV15 few TGTGCCACCAGCGCAACAGGGGGAGGGGAAAAACTGTTTTTT CATSATGGGEKLFF
. TRBJ2-5 TRBV5-7 many TGTGCCAGCAGCGGGTCGGGGGCAGTCCGCGCAGAGACCCAGTACTTC CASSGSGAVRAETQYF
. TRBJ1-6 TRBV10-3 . TGTGCCATCAGTGACCCAGGGATTCCCCTCCACTTT CAISDPGIPLHF
TRBD2 TRBJ2-5 TRBV5-6 many TGTGCCAGCAGCCAGAGGGCGGGGGTATTAGAGACCCAGTACTTC CASSQRAGVLETQYF
. TRBJ2-3 TRBV5-1 few TGCGCCAGCAACTGGGCTGATACGCAGTATTTT CASNWADTQYF